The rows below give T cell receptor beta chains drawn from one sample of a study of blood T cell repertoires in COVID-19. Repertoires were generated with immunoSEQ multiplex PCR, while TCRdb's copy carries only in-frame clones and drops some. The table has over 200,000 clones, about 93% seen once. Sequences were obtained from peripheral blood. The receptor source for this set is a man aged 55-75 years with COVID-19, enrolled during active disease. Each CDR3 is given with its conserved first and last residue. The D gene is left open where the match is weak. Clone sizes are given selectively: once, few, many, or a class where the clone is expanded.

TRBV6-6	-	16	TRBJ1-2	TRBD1	TGTGCCAGCAGTTACTCGAAGGACAGGGGGAACTATGGCTACACCTTC	CASSYSKDRGNYGYTF
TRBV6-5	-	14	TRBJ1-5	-	TGTGCCAGCAGCCCAGACAGGTCCGGACAGCCCCAGCATTTT	CASSPDRSGQPQHF
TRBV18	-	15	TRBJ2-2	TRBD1	TGTGCCAGCTCACCGCGACAGGGAAACACCGGGGAGCTGTTTTTT	CASSPRQGNTGELFF
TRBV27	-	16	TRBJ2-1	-	TGTGCCAGCAGTTTAGCAGGTCTCAGCTCCTACAATGAGCAGTTCTTC	CASSLAGLSSYNEQFF
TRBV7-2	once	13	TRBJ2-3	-	TGTGCCAGCAGCTTAGCCAGGGCCGATACGCAGTATTTT	CASSLARADTQYF
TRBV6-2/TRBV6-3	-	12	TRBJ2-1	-	TGTGCCAGCAGTCGTAGTCACAGTGAGCAGTTCTTC	CASSRSHSEQFF
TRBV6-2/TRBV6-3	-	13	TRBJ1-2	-	TGTGCCAGCAGCCCTACAGACAGCTATGGCTACACCTTC	CASSPTDSYGYTF
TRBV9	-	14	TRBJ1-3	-	TGTGCCAGCAACCCCGGGGGGGGCCCAAACACCATATATTTT	CASNPGGGPNTIYF
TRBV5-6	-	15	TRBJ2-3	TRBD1	TGTGCCAGCAGCTGGGGGGACAGGTGGACAGATACGCAGTATTTT	CASSWGDRWTDTQYF
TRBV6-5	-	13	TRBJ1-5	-	TGTGCCAGCAGCCAGATTAGAGGGCAGCCCCAGCATTTT	CASSQIRGQPQHF
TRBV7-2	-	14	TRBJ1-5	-	TGTGCCAGCAGCTTAGGCAGGGTCCATCAGCCCCAGCATTTT	CASSLGRVHQPQHF
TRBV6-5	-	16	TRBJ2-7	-	TGTGCCAGCAGTTACATCAGCACAGGGTACTCCTACGAGCAGTACTTC	CASSYISTGYSYEQYF
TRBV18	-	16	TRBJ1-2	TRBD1	TGTGCCAGCTCAGGTATTGGGCCCAGGGGGGACTATGGCTACACCTTC	CASSGIGPRGDYGYTF